The clone carrying this TCR beta chain has more than one count but fewer than ten. This specimen belongs to a study of T cell repertoires in cytomegalovirus infection. TCRdb re-derived calls from the reads in MiXCR, one entry per CDR3 protein. The sample contains approximately 320,000 distinct CDR3 sequences, around 9.5% of which appear only once. This receptor was identified in a human donor in good health (CMV status not recorded). Some clones in this sample may be carry-over from other donors' samples. Sequenced input: PBMCs.

The CDR3 protein is CASSPGQADEKLFF. The CDR3 DNA reads as TGTGCCAGCAGCCCGGGACAGGCGGATGAAAAACTGTTTTTT. V usage is TRBV7-9 and J usage is TRBJ1-4, with TRBD1 matching over 8 bases. The CDR3 runs to 14 residues. After removal of 5 bases from V and 6 bases from J, the junction contained 5 bases not matched to a gene. The germline CDR1 and CDR2 sequences are SEHNR and FQNEAQ (reference sequence).